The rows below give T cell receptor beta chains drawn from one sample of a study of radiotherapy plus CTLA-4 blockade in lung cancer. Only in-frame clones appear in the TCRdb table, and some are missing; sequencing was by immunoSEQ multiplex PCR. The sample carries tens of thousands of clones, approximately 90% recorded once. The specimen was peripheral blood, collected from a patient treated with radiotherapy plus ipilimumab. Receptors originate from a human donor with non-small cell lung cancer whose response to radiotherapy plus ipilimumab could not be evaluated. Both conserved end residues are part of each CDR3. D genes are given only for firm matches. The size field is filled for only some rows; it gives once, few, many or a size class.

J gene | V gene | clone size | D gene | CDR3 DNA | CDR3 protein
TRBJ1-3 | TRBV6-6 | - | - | TGTGCCAGCAGCAACAGGGACATCTCTGGAAACACCATATATTTT | CASSNRDISGNTIYF
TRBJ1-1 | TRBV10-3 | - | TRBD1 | TGTGCCATCAGTCCCCCCGGGACAGGGAACACTGAAGCTTTCTTT | CAISPPGTGNTEAFF
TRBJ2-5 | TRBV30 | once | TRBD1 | TGTGCCTGGAGTAGGGACAGGGGGCGCGAAGAGACCCAGTACTTC | CAWSRDRGREETQYF
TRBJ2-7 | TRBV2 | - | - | TGTGCCAGCAGTGAAGGTCTGGGGGCCCCTCAGTACTTC | CASSEGLGAPQYF
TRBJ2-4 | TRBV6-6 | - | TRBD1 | TGTGCCAGCAGTTACTCGATACAGGGGTTTGGCATTCAGTACTTC | CASSYSIQGFGIQYF
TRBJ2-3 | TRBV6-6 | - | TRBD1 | TGTGCCAGCAGTACGGGACAGGGCACAGATACGCAGTATTTT | CASSTGQGTDTQYF
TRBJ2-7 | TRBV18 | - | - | TGTGCCAGCTCACCAAGTGGCGGCTACGAGCAGTACTTC | CASSPSGGYEQYF
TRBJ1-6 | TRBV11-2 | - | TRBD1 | TGTGCCAGCAGCTTAAATCCAGGGGGTAATTCACCCCTCCACTTT | CASSLNPGGNSPLHF
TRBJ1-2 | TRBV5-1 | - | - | TGCGCCAGCAGCGATCCGATAGCAAACTATGGCTACACCTTC | CASSDPIANYGYTF
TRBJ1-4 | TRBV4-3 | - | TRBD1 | TGCGCCAGCAGCCGAAGACGGACAGGGATAGATGAAAAACTGTTTTTT | CASSRRRTGIDEKLFF
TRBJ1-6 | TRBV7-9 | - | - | TGTGCCAGCAGCTTAGTTGGGGGCAGAAACCGGTCACCCCTCCACTTT | CASSLVGGRNRSPLHF
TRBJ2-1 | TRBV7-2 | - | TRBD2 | TGTGCCAGCAGCTCCGGGACTAGCTCCTACAATGAGCAGTTCTTC | CASSSGTSSYNEQFF
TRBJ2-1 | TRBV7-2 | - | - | TGTGCCAGCAGCTTACAGCGGCAAACCTACAATGAGCAGTTCTTC | CASSLQRQTYNEQFF
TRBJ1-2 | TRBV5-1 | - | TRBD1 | TGCGCCAGCAGCTTAATTGGGACAGGGGAAGTCGGCTACACCTTC | CASSLIGTGEVGYTF
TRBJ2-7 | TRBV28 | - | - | TGTGCCAGCTCCCCGGGGGGCCGCCGGGACGAGCAGTACTTC | CASSPGGRRDEQYF
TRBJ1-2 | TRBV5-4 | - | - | TGTGCCAGCTTCTGGACAGACCCTACCCTCGGCTACACCTTC | CASFWTDPTLGYTF
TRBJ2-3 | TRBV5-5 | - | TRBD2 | TGTGCCAGCAGCCTTAGACTAGCGGGAGTGTACGATACGCAGTATTTT | CASSLRLAGVYDTQYF
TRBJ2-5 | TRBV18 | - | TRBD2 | TGTGCCAGCTCAACAAAGTCTAGCGGGAGTCGAGAGACCCAGTACTTC | CASSTKSSGSRETQYF
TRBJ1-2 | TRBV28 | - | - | TGTGCCAGCAGTTTACCCGCGGGAAGCTATGGCTACACCTTC | CASSLPAGSYGYTF
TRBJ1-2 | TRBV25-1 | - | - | TGTGCCAGCAGTGAATCCAGGGGATACTATGGCTACACCTTC | CASSESRGYYGYTF
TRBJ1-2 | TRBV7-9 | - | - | TGTGCCAGCAGCCCCCAGGGGCAAAGGTCCCACACCTTC | CASSPQGQRSHTF
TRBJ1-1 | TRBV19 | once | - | TGTGCCAGTAGTCCCCCTCAGGGAGCGGGTGAAGCTTTCTTT | CASSPPQGAGEAFF
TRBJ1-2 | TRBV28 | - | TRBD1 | TGTGCCAGCAGTTCGACAGGGTATGGCTACACCTTC | CASSSTGYGYTF
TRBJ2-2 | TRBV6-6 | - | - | TGTGCCAGCAGTTTACAGGGATACACCGGGGAGCTGTTTTTT | CASSLQGYTGELFF
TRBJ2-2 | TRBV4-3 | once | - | TGCGCCAGCAGCCCCAGAGGGGGAGGGGGCACCGGGGAGCTGTTTTTT | CASSPRGGGGTGELFF